The entry that follows covers one T cell receptor beta chain sequence. This clone appeared once. Its antigen has not been determined. No base quality information exists; no much larger clone differs at one position. The collaborating institutions used their own protocols to collect whole blood in K2EDTA tubes. For TCRbeta analysis, collaborator samples were shipped as frozen whole blood, as isolated PBMCs, or as DNA extracted from either sample type. These data are taken from a study of blood T cell repertoires in COVID-19 (dated by TCRdb to about 2020). Background for the entire study: Samples from collaborators originated in the United States, Italy and Spain and spanned both the acute and convalescent phases of COVID-19. HLA class I and class II types, where available, came from metadata supplied by the sample provider rather than from assay-based typing. Samples were obtained from the ongoing ImmuneRACE study (first 160 participants) and from about 1,300 subjects provided by 6 global collaborators. The material from the prospective study consisted of cDNA or gDNA derived from T cells, B-cell-depleted T cells, or PBMCs. The repertoires were released in a freely available public database intended as a resource for research on the immune response to SARS-CoV-2. Sample metadata almost always included a de-identified subject ID, COVID-19 status, age in years and sex. The dataset comprised deeply sampled blood TCRbeta repertoires from subjects exposed to, actively infected with, or recovered from COVID-19.

The immunoSEQ Assay, a bias-controlled multiplex PCR, was used to amplify TCRbeta CDR3 regions from genomic DNA. The study's processing was this. The number of nucleated cells in each sample was estimated from the amplification of reference gene primers within the assay. To quantify the absolute abundance of each unique TCRbeta CDR3 rearrangement, sequence reads were collapsed and filtered. For each sample, productive Simpson clonality was calculated as the square root of Simpson's diversity index over productive rearrangements. TCRdb stores this immuneACCESS table with in-frame sequences only. Part of the clones is absent; in the studies checked, under half of the shortfall reflects unresolved V genes, and no reason is known for the rest. Clone size and V and J calls were adopted from that table, with D and trimming inferred from the DNA. The sample yields 65,000 to 85,000 clones; nearly 90% were counted once. Roughly 7.6% of the sample goes to the ten largest clones.

Findings and caveats that apply to the study as a whole: The quantity of clinical and demographic metadata differed by source and by participant and was supplied without curation.

Cut back by 4 bases and 0 bases, the V and J ends lie 11 bases apart. Via the germline V gene, CDR1 is SGHAT and CDR2 FQNNGV. CDR3 length: 15 amino acids, cysteine to phenylalanine. The only DNA kept is the CDR3, 45 bases in frame from the first base. This receptor was taken from a man between 50 and 59 years old with active COVID-19. The sequence is built from TRBV11-2 and TRBJ2-3; no D gene can be assigned with confidence. Material: peripheral blood. CDR3 region: CASSYPFSSTDTQYF. At the DNA level, the sequence is TGTGCCAGCAGCTACCCCTTCAGTAGCACAGATACGCAGTATTTT.